This T cell receptor (beta chain) emerged from a study of T cell changes during pregnancy in multiple sclerosis. The CDR3 length is 11 residues. V dropped 3 bases and J dropped 7 bases, with 8 bases sitting between them. Germline values: CDR1 DFQATT, CDR2 SNEGSKA (reference sequence). The protocol was immunoSEQ multiplex PCR, while the TCRdb copy is restricted to in-frame clones and leaves out a portion. Here the sample spans 68,000 or so clones, around 90% being singletons. Here the sequenced sample was peripheral blood, taken in the second trimester of pregnancy. The sequence was collected from a female donor with multiple sclerosis, enrolled in a pregnancy study. The rearrangement links TRBV20-1 to TRBJ2-3; D may be TRBD2 (6 bases). The CDR3 DNA follows: TGCAGTGCTAGGGGAGGAAATACGCAGTATTTT. Its protein is CSARGGNTQYF.